The clone carrying this TCR beta chain appeared once. Its target is unknown. The entry originates in a study of cytomegalovirus exposure and HLA in healthy donors. Study-level points and caveats: Cytomegalovirus-associated status was assigned to 164 TCR beta chains.

Germline values: CDR1 LNHDA, CDR2 SQIVND (reference sequence). This CDR3 spans 16 amino acids. V lost 6 bases and J 0 bases, leaving 17 bases between the germline ends. Primers included in the PCR were 60 Vbeta and 13 Jbeta primers. Generated by immunoSEQ multiplex PCR, the TCRdb table keeps only in-frame clones and is missing some. The sample contains roughly 56,000 clones, 75% to 85% of which appear only once. This TCR was recovered from a man aged 50 to 59 in good health and CMV-seropositive. Specimen: PBMCs. This chain links TRBV19 with TRBJ1-1; D is perhaps TRBD1 (6 bases). CDR3 nucleotide sequence: TGTGCCAGTAGCCCCAGGGGTTTGGGCATGAACACTGAAGCTTTCTTT. This translates into CASSPRGLGMNTEAFF.